These 25 T cell receptor beta chains were all obtained from the same sample, sequenced in a study of Ad26.COV2.S vaccination and SARS-CoV-2 variants. The protocol was immunoSEQ multiplex PCR, while the TCRdb copy is restricted to in-frame clones and leaves out a portion. The table lists roughly 300,000 clones, about 87% of them singletons. Treatment defined: about 20 received Ad26.COV2.S at low or high dose, single or two shots; 5 received placebo; per-sample allocation not given. Day 63 after the first injection of vaccine or placebo was the sampling time. Sequenced material: peripheral blood, taken in a trial of Ad26.COV2.S vaccine versus placebo. Receptors originate from a person between 18 and 65 years old who received the Ad26.COV2.S COVID-19 vaccine or a placebo.

This clone showed up just once. The CDR3 coding sequence is TGTGCCACTACCCCCGGGACAGGGGAGTACAATGAGCAGTTCTTC. This codes for CATTPGTGEYNEQFF. The chain combines TRBV25-1 with TRBJ2-1; 10 bases are a match to TRBD1. The CDR3 is 15 residues long. The germline gives CDR1 MGHDK, CDR2 SYGVNS. Trimming at V came to 10 bases and at J to 4 bases, leaving 10 bases not matched to a gene.

V is TRBV24-1 and J is TRBJ2-1, with D tentatively TRBD2 (6 bases). Germline lookup yields CDR1 KGHDR and CDR2 SFDVKD. The CDR3 is 12 amino acids. V was shortened by 5 bases and J by 10 bases, with 11 bases between the two germline ends. The CDR3 nucleotides read TGTGCCACCAGTGGAGTGGGAGGCGAGCAGTTCTTC. It translates to CATSGVGGEQFF.

V gene TRBV18 combines with J gene TRBJ1-5; no reliable D call. CDR1 KGHSH and CDR2 LQKENI come from the germline V gene. V lost 1 base to trimming and J lost 7 bases, with 14 bases between them. The CDR3 covers 15 residues. This CDR3 is CASSPQRQLDQPQHF. The CDR3 DNA is TGTGCCAGCTCACCACAGCGCCAGTTAGACCAGCCCCAGCATTTT.

This chain uses TRBV5-4 with TRBJ2-7, with 7 bases fitting TRBD1. Per germline, CDR1 SGHNT and CDR2 YYREEE (reference sequence). CDR3 size: 15 residues. V shed 4 bases, J shed 7 bases, and the junction held 14 bases outside the gene matches. CDR3 region: CASSITGQLVREQYF. The CDR3 DNA reads TGTGCCAGCAGCATCACGGGACAGCTAGTTAGGGAGCAGTACTTC.

The gene calls are TRBV7-9 and TRBJ1-6; weak D call: TRBD1 (5 bases). Trimming took 7 bases from V and 0 from J, leaving 10 bases between them. This CDR3 has 15 residues. CDR1 is SEHNR, CDR2 FQNEAQ, per germline (reference sequence). CDR3 loop: CASTRGDSYNSPLHF. CDR3 nucleotides: TGTGCCAGCACCCGGGGCGACTCCTATAATTCACCCCTCCACTTT.

The CDR3 DNA is TGCGCCAGCAGCCCTACGCGGGCGGGGACTGAAGCTTTCTTT. This translates into CASSPTRAGTEAFF. The chain combines TRBV5-1 with TRBJ1-1; D gene ambiguous. V gave up 4 bases and J gave up 5 bases, with 15 bases separating them. CDR1 and CDR2 (germline): SGHRS, YFSETQ. CDR3 length: 14 amino acids.

J is TRBJ2-6 and V is TRBV7-9; no reliable D call. Germline CDR1 and CDR2: SEHNR and FQNEAQ (reference sequence). The CDR3 loop spans 14 amino acids. Trimming removed 10 bases from V and 3 bases from J, with 13 bases in between. The CDR3 reads CATPSAGGANVLTF. In nucleotides, the CDR3 is TGTGCCACCCCGTCGGCTGGTGGGGCCAACGTCCTGACTTTC.

The chain is built from TRBV5-4 and TRBJ1-1, with 7 bases lining up with TRBD1. V was pared by 4 bases and J by 6 bases, with 12 bases of the junction left unmatched. CDR3 size: 15 residues. Per germline, CDR1 SGHNT and CDR2 YYREEE (reference sequence). The CDR3 reads CASSPGGQKAAEAFF. The CDR3 bases are TGTGCCAGCAGCCCCGGGGGACAGAAAGCAGCTGAAGCTTTCTTT.

V usage is TRBV18 and J usage is TRBJ1-2; the D is unclear. Trimming cost V 0 bases and J 2 bases, with 4 bases left between them. CDR1 KGHSH and CDR2 LQKENI come from the germline V gene. This CDR3 comprises 13 residues. CDR3 protein: CASSPPGNYGYTF. CDR3 bases: TGTGCCAGCTCACCACCGGGGAACTATGGCTACACCTTC.

This clone came up a few times. The V call is TRBV6-6, the J call TRBJ1-1; a weak D match, TRBD1 (6 bases). CDR1 and CDR2 (germline): MNHNY, SVGAGI (reference sequence). The CDR3 runs 12 residues. Deletions cut 7 bases from V and 5 bases from J, with 11 bases between. CDR3 coding DNA: TGTGCCAGCACGGGGGGGGCAACTGAAGCTTTCTTT. This sequence encodes CASTGGATEAFF.

This clone was detected only once. The chain uses TRBV4-1 and TRBJ2-2, with 8 bases aligning to TRBD2. This CDR3 contains 18 residues. V gave up 1 base and J gave up 2 bases; unmatched junction bases: 9. CDR1 and CDR2 from the germline V gene are MGHRA and YSYEKL. The CDR3 DNA is TGCGCCAGCAGCCAAGGGAGGGGAGCGGGGGTAAACACCGGGGAGCTGTTTTTT. It is translated as CASSQGRGAGVNTGELFF.

V gene TRBV7-9 combines with J gene TRBJ2-7; 8 nucleotides line up with TRBD1. The CDR3 totals 12 residues. With 4 bases clipped from V and 12 bases from J, the junction kept 8 bases outside the gene matches. The germline gives CDR1 SEHNR, CDR2 FQNEAQ (reference sequence). DNA of the CDR3: TGTGCCAGCAGCTCTTACGGGACAGGAGGGTACTTC. Amino acids: CASSSYGTGGYF.

J is TRBJ1-4 and V is TRBV28; the D gene is possibly TRBD1 (5 bases). The CDR3 covers 16 residues. Germline CDR1 reads MDHEN; CDR2 reads SYDVKM. V gave up 5 bases and J gave up 8 bases, with 21 bases separating them. CDR3 amino acids: CASSRGGAIMPEKLFF. The CDR3 DNA reads as TGTGCCAGCAGTAGGGGAGGGGCGATAATGCCAGAAAAACTGTTTTTT.

This clone was recorded once. The rearrangement joins TRBV19 to TRBJ2-3; a possible D gene is TRBD1 (5 bases). V lost 4 bases to trimming and J lost 0 bases, with 14 bases between them. The CDR3 consists of 16 residues. Germline-derived CDR1 and CDR2 are LNHDA and SQIVND (reference sequence). The DNA for the CDR3 is TGTGCCAGTAGTACGACCAGGGCCACTAGCACAGATACGCAGTATTTT. Translated, it gives CASSTTRATSTDTQYF.

The genes are TRBV19 and TRBJ1-2; TRBD1 agrees at 7 bases. CDR3 length: 18 amino acids. V lost 2 bases and J lost 4; bases outside the gene matches: 16. CDR1 is LNHDA and CDR2 is SQIVND in the germline V gene (reference sequence). CDR3 in DNA: TGTGCCAGTAGTATAAGACAGGGCGGGACGGCCCTAGGCTATGGCTACACCTTC. This codes for CASSIRQGGTALGYGYTF.

This sequence joins TRBV3-1 (or the pseudogene TRBV3-2) and TRBJ2-7, with D possibly being TRBD1 (6 bases). Trimming left V 0 bases short and J 2 bases short, with 11 bases between. This CDR3 has 15 amino acids. Germline V lookup: CDR1 LGHDT, CDR2 YNNKEL (reference sequence). CDR3 in DNA: TGTGCCAGCAGCCAAGATAGGGGGAAAACCTACGAGCAGTACTTC. This encodes CASSQDRGKTYEQYF.

The gene calls are TRBV27 and TRBJ2-5; D is tentatively TRBD1 or TRBD2 (5 bases each). CDR3 length: 14 amino acids. Germline V gene data show CDR1 as MNHEY and CDR2 as SMNVEV (reference sequence). V lost 5 bases to trimming and J lost 5 bases, with 15 bases between them. The CDR3 protein is CASSNRGVGETQYF. CDR3 nucleotide sequence: TGTGCCAGCAGTAACCGAGGGGTTGGGGAGACCCAGTACTTC.

V and J are TRBV19 and TRBJ2-3, with TRBD1 identical over 7 bases. Germline V gene sequence: CDR1 LNHDA, CDR2 SQIVND (reference sequence). J gave up 4 bases and V 5 bases, and 12 bases lay outside the gene matches. CDR3 size: 16 residues. This chain's CDR3 is CASSGITGTVSDTQYF. The DNA for the CDR3 is TGTGCCAGTAGTGGCATTACAGGGACAGTTTCAGATACGCAGTATTTT.

The chain employs TRBV5-1 and TRBJ2-7; 9 bases align to TRBD1. Trimming took 4 bases from V and 6 from J; bases not matched to a gene: 8. The CDR3 totals 14 residues. From germline, CDR1 is SGHRS and CDR2 YFSETQ. CDR3 amino acids: CASSGYGTGLEQYF. DNA for the CDR3: TGCGCCAGCAGCGGCTATGGGACAGGGCTCGAGCAGTACTTC.

The rearrangement joins TRBV25-1 to TRBJ2-7, with D possibly TRBD1 on 6 matching bases. CDR1 and CDR2 (germline): MGHDK, SYGVNS. This CDR3 contains 13 residues. Trimming took off 5 bases at V and 2 bases at J, with 10 bases between the two ends. CDR3 DNA sequence: TGTGCCAGCAGTAAAAGACAGGCCTACGAGCAGTACTTC. Translating it yields CASSKRQAYEQYF.

The rearrangement links TRBV5-1 to TRBJ1-6, with 7 bases matching TRBD1. Trimming removed 2 bases from V and 7 bases from J; junction bases left unmatched: 6. The CDR3 is 15 amino acids. Germline loops: CDR1 SGHRS, CDR2 YFSETQ. CDR3 DNA: TGCGCCAGCAGCTTATCCGGGACAGAGAATTCACCCCTCCACTTT. Encoded protein: CASSLSGTENSPLHF.

This chain uses TRBV6-6 with TRBJ2-5, with D tentatively TRBD2 (5 bases). Per germline, CDR1 MNHNY and CDR2 SVGAGI (reference sequence). V lost 2 bases to trimming and J lost 2 bases, with 9 bases between them. The CDR3 consists of 14 residues. DNA of the CDR3: TGTGCCAGCAGTTACGCCGGGGAGCAAGAGACCCAGTACTTC. This gives the protein CASSYAGEQETQYF.

The chain recombines TRBV5-1 with TRBJ2-5, with D unclear. V dropped 0 bases and J dropped 5 bases, with 5 bases sitting between them. This CDR3 spans 12 amino acids. Germline CDR1 and CDR2: SGHRS and YFSETQ. The CDR3 bases are TGCGCCAGCAGCTTGGGATGGGAGACCCAGTACTTC. Amino acid sequence: CASSLGWETQYF.

The genes are TRBV19 and TRBJ2-2, with D uncertain. The germline V gene encodes CDR1 LNHDA and CDR2 SQIVND (reference sequence). Between the trimmed V and J ends, which lost 5 bases and 9 bases, there was a span of 13 bases. This CDR3 region has 13 residues. This CDR3 is CASSPLVHRELFF. Written as DNA, the CDR3 is TGTGCCAGTAGTCCCCTAGTCCACCGGGAGCTGTTTTTT.

The J gene is TRBJ2-7, the V gene TRBV5-6; D is ambiguous. Germline V lookup: CDR1 SGHDT, CDR2 YYEEEE. The V gene lost 2 bases and the J gene lost 4 bases, with 13 bases spanning the gap. The CDR3 runs 14 residues. CDR3 in amino acids: CASSLSYSIYEQYF. The CDR3 DNA sequence: TGTGCCAGCAGCTTATCGTACAGTATTTACGAGCAGTACTTC.